The sequence of this T cell receptor beta chain was determined in a study of OX40 agonist ivuxolimab in advanced cancers. Overall study context: Patients treated during dose escalation were battling hepatocellular carcinoma, melanoma, renal cell or head and neck cancer. General study findings and limits: The average count of expanded clones was higher among CD8+ T cells than among CD4+.

CDR1 and CDR2 (germline): MDHEN, SYDVKM. The CDR3 is made up of 14 amino acids. V was cut by 6 bases and J by 0 bases, with 12 bases left in between. The investigators sampled blood at baseline, at cycle 4 day 1, and at cycle 7 day 1. About this clone itself: The antigen is not known.

Data came from immunoSEQ multiplex PCR; TCRdb stores just in-frame clones and leaves some out. The sample yields 70,000 to 80,000 clones, roughly 90% seen once. The chain employs TRBV28 and TRBJ2-7, with TRBD1 as a possible D gene (6 bases). This clonotype originated in an adult with an advanced solid tumor such as melanoma, head and neck, liver or kidney cancer. The sample here was CD4+ or CD8+ T cells sorted from blood, taken in a trial of the OX40 agonist ivuxolimab. CDR3 nucleotide sequence: TGTGCCAGCAGCACCGACAGGTTCTCCTACGAGCAGTACTTC. This sequence encodes CASSTDRFSYEQYF.